These 27 T cell receptor beta chains were all obtained from the same sample, sequenced in a study of vaccination effects on CD4 cells after COVID-19. Pools of viral peptides were used by the ViraFEST assay to expand antigen-specific CD4+ T cells ahead of sequencing. Researchers isolated CD4+ T cells once less than 13 days of culture had elapsed. Vaccine recipients lacked prior SARS-CoV-2 infection and had negative nucleocapsid antibodies. These TCRs' antigens remain unknown. The data were produced by immunoSEQ multiplex PCR, yet TCRdb's version contains in-frame clones alone and is incomplete. The repertoire holds tens of thousands of clones, with around 72% as singletons. The sequenced sample was CD4+ T cells from PBMCs cultured with HCoV-OC43 spike peptides, obtained before COVID-19 vaccination. Subset here: HCoV-OC43 spike overlapping peptide pool stimulation. Receptors were obtained from a human donor who received a COVID-19 vaccine.

This chain uses TRBV5-1 with TRBJ2-3; perhaps TRBD1 as D (5 bases). The V and J ends lost 0 bases and 3 bases respectively, with 8 bases between them. The CDR3 is 14 amino acids. Germline V gene sequence: CDR1 SGHRS, CDR2 YFSETQ. The CDR3 sequence is CASSLGQYTDTQYF. The CDR3 DNA sequence: TGCGCCAGCAGCTTGGGACAGTATACAGATACGCAGTATTTT.

V is TRBV2 and J is TRBJ1-4, with 7 bases matching TRBD1. Germline V CDR1 and CDR2: SNHLY, FYNNEI. Trimming cost V 7 bases and J 6 bases; bases outside gene matches: 8. CDR3 length equals 14 residues. For the CDR3, the DNA is TGTGCCAGCAAGATCAGGGGGGTAGATGAAAAACTGTTTTTT. This sequence encodes CASKIRGVDEKLFF.

This sequence joins TRBV24-1 and TRBJ2-3, with D perhaps matching TRBD1 (5 bases). With 7 bases removed from V and 5 bases from J, the gap between germline ends came to 21 bases. Germline V gene lookup returns CDR1 KGHDR and CDR2 SFDVKD. The CDR3 runs 16 residues. The DNA for the CDR3 is TGTGCCACCAGCCCTCAGGACATGAGGTTGGGAGATACGCAGTATTTT. Amino acid sequence: CATSPQDMRLGDTQYF.

This chain links TRBV5-1 with TRBJ1-2; D might be TRBD1 (5 bases). V was shortened by 1 base and J by 8 bases, with 15 bases between the two germline ends. The CDR3 is 14 amino acids. Germline CDR1 reads SGHRS; CDR2 reads YFSETQ. CDR3 region: CASSLIGPGYGYTF. CDR3 DNA: TGCGCCAGCAGCTTGATTGGGCCAGGGTACGGCTACACCTTC.

This clone was detected once. J is TRBJ1-4 and V is TRBV2, with 7 bases identical to TRBD1. With V trimmed by 10 bases and J by 5 bases, 7 bases remained unmatched. The CDR3 loop spans 13 amino acids. Germline V CDR1 and CDR2: SNHLY, FYNNEI. CDR3 bases: TGTGCCATCAGGACAGGAGAGAATGAAAAACTGTTTTTT. Translating it yields CAIRTGENEKLFF.

The chain carries TRBV12-5 and TRBJ1-4; D remains ambiguous. CDR1 and CDR2 (germline): LGHNT, FRNRAP. The CDR3 runs 13 residues. V lost 5 bases and J 7 bases, leaving 11 bases between the germline ends. CDR3 sequence (DNA): TGTGCTAGTGGTCCTCGGACTTCTGAAAAACTGTTTTTT. It encodes CASGPRTSEKLFF. The full variable domain, rest sourced from reference TRBV12-5 and TRBJ1-4, is DARVTQTPRHKVTEMGQEVTMRCQPILGHNTVFWYRQTMMQGLELLAYFRNRAPLDDSGMPKDRFSAEMPDATLATLKIQPSEPRDSAVYFCASGPRTSEKLFFGSGTQLSVL.

V usage is TRBV29-1 and J usage is TRBJ1-1, with unresolved D. V shed 0 bases and J shed 1 base, with 6 bases lying between them. The germline CDR1 and CDR2 sequences are SQVTM and ANQGSEA. The CDR3 runs to 13 residues. CDR3 nucleotides: TGCAGCGTTGAAGAACAGAAGAACACTGAAGCTTTCTTT. Translated: CSVEEQKNTEAFF.

The CDR3 protein is CASSPDDRVFTEAFF. For the CDR3, the DNA is TGTGCCAGCAGCCCTGACGACAGGGTGTTCACTGAAGCTTTCTTT. The gene calls are TRBV6-2 or TRBV6-3 and TRBJ1-1; 7 bases match TRBD1. The CDR3 length is 15 residues. CDR1 is MNHEY, CDR2 SVGEGT, per germline. The junction had 11 bases not matched to a gene; V was cut back by 6 bases and J by 4 bases.

This chain connects TRBV7-8 to TRBJ1-3; D is uncertain. There are 14 residues in the CDR3. V lost 4 bases and J 0 bases, leaving 7 bases between the germline ends. Germline assignment: CDR1 SGHVS and CDR2 FQNEAQ. The DNA for the CDR3 is TGTGCCAGCAGCTCGGACGCCTCTGGAAACACCATATATTTT. This sequence encodes CASSSDASGNTIYF.

V gene TRBV4-3 combines with J gene TRBJ2-1; TRBD1 agrees at 7 bases. The CDR3 totals 16 residues. The germline CDR1 and CDR2 sequences are LGHNA and YSLEER. The V and J ends lost 6 bases and 2 bases, in that order; junction bases with no gene match: 10. This chain's CDR3 is CASRTRQGSPYNEQFF. CDR3 nucleotide sequence: TGCGCCAGCAGAACTAGACAGGGATCACCCTACAATGAGCAGTTCTTC.

This clone came up a few times. The chain joins TRBV11-2 to TRBJ1-5; D gene ambiguous. The V gene lost 2 bases and the J gene lost 5 bases, with 13 bases spanning the gap. Germline CDR1 SGHAT, CDR2 FQNNGV. The CDR3 consists of 15 residues. CDR3 sequence reads: CASSLTTGSHQPQHF. The CDR3 DNA is TGTGCCAGCAGCTTAACCACGGGGTCCCATCAGCCCCAGCATTTT.

With respect to this clone: Within the sample, other DNA sequences also encode this same CDR3. The chain joins TRBV19 to TRBJ1-1; a possible D gene is TRBD1 (5 bases). The germline V gene has CDR1 LNHDA and CDR2 SQIVND (reference sequence). This CDR3 is built from 14 residues. V lost 5 bases to trimming and J lost 1 base, with 11 bases between them. CDR3 nucleotide sequence: TGTGCCAGTAGTCTCGGGACGGCGAACACTGAAGCTTTCTTT. It translates to CASSLGTANTEAFF.

This clone came up a few times. At one of its ends the junction is not consistent with the germline gene, which may arise from a read error. This chain uses TRBV6-2 or TRBV6-3 with TRBJ1-2; D not certain. CDR1 and CDR2 from the germline V gene are MNHEY and SVGEGT. The CDR3 covers 13 residues. DNA of the CDR3: TGTGCCAGCAGCGACCTAACTCCCCCATGGGCTATCTTC. Encoded protein: CASSDLTPPWAIF.

The V call is TRBV18, the J call TRBJ2-3; D remains unclear. V lost 1 base to trimming and J lost 8 bases, with 7 bases between them. Per germline, CDR1 KGHSH and CDR2 LQKENI. CDR3 length: 12 residues. CDR3 coding DNA: TGTGCCAGCTCACCACAAAAGGGTACGCAGTATTTT. It is translated as CASSPQKGTQYF. Drawing the rest from reference TRBV18 and TRBJ2-3, the complete variable domain is NAGVMQNPRHLVRRRGQEARLRCSPMKGHSHVYWYRQLPEEGLKFMVYLQKENIIDESGMPKERFSAEFPKEGPSILRIQQVVRGDSAAYFCASSPQKGTQYFGPGTRLTVL.

This clone occurred once. The chain recombines TRBV6-5 with TRBJ2-3; 8 bases map to TRBD2. Unmatched junction bases numbered 5, after V lost 6 bases and J lost 0 bases. This CDR3 region has 15 residues. The V gene's germline CDR1 is MNHEY and CDR2 SVGAGI. Written as DNA, the CDR3 is TGTGCCAGCAGAGTAGCGGGATATAGCACAGATACGCAGTATTTT. Encoded protein: CASRVAGYSTDTQYF.

The chain links TRBV4-3 to TRBJ1-1, with D unclear. The V end was cut by 1 base, the J end by 1 base, with 13 bases between. Germline CDR1 is LGHNA and CDR2 is YSLEER. The CDR3 spans 16 residues. As DNA, the CDR3 is TGCGCCAGCAGCCAAGCGGTCCGGGCGGCGAACACTGAAGCTTTCTTT. It is translated as CASSQAVRAANTEAFF.

The chain joins TRBV5-1 to TRBJ2-5; 11 positions agree with TRBD2. The CDR3 loop spans 19 amino acids. The V gene's germline CDR1 is SGHRS and CDR2 YFSETQ. Trimming at V came to 3 bases and at J to 1 base, leaving 14 bases not matched to a gene. The CDR3 DNA is TGCGCCAGCAGCTGGCCCCCCCTAGCGGGGGGACTGGCCCAAGAGACCCAGTACTTC. Translating gives CASSWPPLAGGLAQETQYF.

The chain couples TRBV19 to TRBJ1-3; D is undetermined. With 7 bases removed from V and 0 bases from J, the gap between germline ends came to 19 bases. Germline CDR1 is LNHDA and CDR2 is SQIVND (reference sequence). This CDR3 contains 17 residues. CDR3 protein: CASTFRNQAFSGNTIYF. CDR3 nucleotide sequence: TGTGCCAGTACCTTCCGGAACCAGGCTTTCTCTGGAAACACCATATATTTT.

This clone was detected a few times. J is TRBJ2-2 and V is TRBV11-3; D not certain. Between the trimmed V and J ends, which lost 3 bases and 5 bases, there was a span of 13 bases. Germline CDR1 SGHNT, CDR2 YENEEA. This CDR3 has 15 amino acids. The CDR3 reads CASSFNGGSTGELFF. DNA for the CDR3: TGTGCCAGCAGCTTTAACGGCGGTAGTACCGGGGAGCTGTTTTTT.

The chain has TRBV2 and TRBJ2-1; 8 bases are a match to TRBD1. The CDR3 spans 14 residues. Germline V gives CDR1 SNHLY, CDR2 FYNNEI. V was clipped by 2 bases and J by 6 bases; unmatched bases: 3. In DNA form, the CDR3 reads TGTGCCAGCAGTGAACCCAGGGGGCTCAATGAGCAGTTCTTC. Amino acids: CASSEPRGLNEQFF. The full variable domain, completed using reference TRBV2 and TRBJ2-1, is EPEVTQTPSHQVTQMGQEVILRCVPISNHLYFYWYRQILGQKVEFLVSFYNNEISEKSEIFDDQFSVERPDGSNFTLKIRSTKLEDSAMYFCASSEPRGLNEQFFGPGTRLTVL.

In this sample, this clone turned up once. The gene calls are TRBV18 and TRBJ1-5; 9 nucleotides line up with TRBD1. This CDR3 is 13 amino acids long. V shed 6 bases, J shed 11 bases, and the junction held 8 bases outside the gene matches. Germline CDR1 reads KGHSH; CDR2 reads LQKENI. CDR3 coding DNA: TGTGCCAGCTCCCAAGACAGGGGGTGGTCCCAGCATTTT. Translation: CASSQDRGWSQHF.

The gene calls are TRBV5-1 and TRBJ1-1; 8 bases line up with TRBD1. The ends lost 4 bases at V and 5 bases at J; junction bases unmatched: 10. The CDR3 has 15 residues. The germline V gene encodes CDR1 SGHRS and CDR2 YFSETQ. CDR3 nucleotides: TGCGCCAGCAGCGGACAGGGAAGGAAGTTAACTGAAGCTTTCTTT. Its protein is CASSGQGRKLTEAFF.

The V and J genes are TRBV2 and TRBJ1-1; D unclear. The CDR3 totals 14 residues. Germline CDR1 is SNHLY and CDR2 is FYNNEI. V gave up 4 bases and J gave up 11 bases, with 20 bases separating them. In DNA, the CDR3 is TGTGCCAGCAGTGTACGGGCCTCTATAACGAGGGCTTTCTTT. This codes for CASSVRASITRAFF.

Only a few counts were recorded for this clone. The J gene is TRBJ1-1, the V gene TRBV7-9; 10 positions match TRBD1. With 1 base clipped from V and 6 bases from J, the junction kept 5 bases outside the gene matches. Germline V gene lookup returns CDR1 SEHNR and CDR2 FQNEAQ (reference sequence). CDR3 length equals 15 residues. The CDR3 sequence: CASSLVWDRGAEAFF. The DNA for the CDR3 is TGTGCCAGCAGCTTAGTGTGGGACAGGGGCGCTGAAGCTTTCTTT.

The chain links TRBV20-1 to TRBJ2-4; D ambiguous. The CDR3 is 13 residues long. In germline, CDR1 is DFQATT, CDR2 SNEGSKA (reference sequence). The V gene lost 3 bases and the J gene lost 1 base, with 7 bases spanning the gap. This CDR3 reads CSASRGAKNIQYF. CDR3 DNA sequence: TGCAGTGCTAGTCGTGGGGCCAAAAACATTCAGTACTTC.

The chain combines TRBV5-1 with TRBJ1-5; perhaps TRBD1 as D (6 bases). This CDR3 is 14 amino acids long. With 3 bases removed from V and 4 bases from J, the gap between germline ends came to 11 bases. Germline assignment: CDR1 SGHRS and CDR2 YFSETQ. Here the CDR3 DNA reads TGCGCCAGCAGCTCAGGACAGCCAAATCAGCCCCAGCATTTT. This gives the protein CASSSGQPNQPQHF.

This clone was observed a handful of times. The genes are TRBV5-8 and TRBJ2-7; 7 bases fit TRBD1. Germline loops: CDR1 SGHTS, CDR2 YDEGEE. The CDR3 loop spans 14 amino acids. V was pared by 3 bases and J by 4 bases, with 7 bases of the junction left unmatched. For the CDR3, the DNA is TGTGCCAGCAGCTACCGGGACAGCCGATACGAGCAGTACGTC. Residues: CASSYRDSRYEQYV.